This TCR beta chain was sequenced during a study of OX40 agonist ivuxolimab in advanced cancers. Assay used: immunoSEQ multiplex PCR; TCRdb lists only in-frame clones, some missing. The sample lists approximately 130,000 clones, 90% to 95% occurring once. This CDR3 is 13 amino acids long. V lost 1 base and J 1 base, leaving 5 bases between the germline ends. Germline-derived CDR1 and CDR2 are SGDLS and YYNGEE. This chain joins TRBV9 and TRBJ1-1; the D gene is possibly TRBD1 (5 bases). The TCR originated in an adult with an advanced solid tumor such as melanoma, head and neck, liver or kidney cancer. The sequencing here drew on CD4+ or CD8+ T cells sorted from blood, taken in a trial of the OX40 agonist ivuxolimab. CDR3 loop: CASSVTGNTEAFF. The CDR3, as DNA: TGTGCCAGCAGCGTAACAGGGAACACTGAAGCTTTCTTT.